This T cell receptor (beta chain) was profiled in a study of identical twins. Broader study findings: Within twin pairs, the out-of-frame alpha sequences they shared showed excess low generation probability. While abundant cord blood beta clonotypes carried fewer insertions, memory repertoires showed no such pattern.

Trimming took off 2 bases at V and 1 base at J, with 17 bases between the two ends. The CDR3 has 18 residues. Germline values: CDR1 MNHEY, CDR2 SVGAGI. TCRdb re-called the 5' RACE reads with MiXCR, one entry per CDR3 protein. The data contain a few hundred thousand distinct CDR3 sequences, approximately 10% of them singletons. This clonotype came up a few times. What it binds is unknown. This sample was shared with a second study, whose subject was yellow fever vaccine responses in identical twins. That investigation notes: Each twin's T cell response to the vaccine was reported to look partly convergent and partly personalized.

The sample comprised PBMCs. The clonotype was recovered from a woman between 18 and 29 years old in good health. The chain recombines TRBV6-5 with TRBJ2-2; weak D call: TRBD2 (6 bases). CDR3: CASSYPGGSGRNTGELFF. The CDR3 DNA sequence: TGTGCCAGCAGTTACCCTGGGGGGAGCGGTAGGAACACCGGGGAGCTGTTTTTT.